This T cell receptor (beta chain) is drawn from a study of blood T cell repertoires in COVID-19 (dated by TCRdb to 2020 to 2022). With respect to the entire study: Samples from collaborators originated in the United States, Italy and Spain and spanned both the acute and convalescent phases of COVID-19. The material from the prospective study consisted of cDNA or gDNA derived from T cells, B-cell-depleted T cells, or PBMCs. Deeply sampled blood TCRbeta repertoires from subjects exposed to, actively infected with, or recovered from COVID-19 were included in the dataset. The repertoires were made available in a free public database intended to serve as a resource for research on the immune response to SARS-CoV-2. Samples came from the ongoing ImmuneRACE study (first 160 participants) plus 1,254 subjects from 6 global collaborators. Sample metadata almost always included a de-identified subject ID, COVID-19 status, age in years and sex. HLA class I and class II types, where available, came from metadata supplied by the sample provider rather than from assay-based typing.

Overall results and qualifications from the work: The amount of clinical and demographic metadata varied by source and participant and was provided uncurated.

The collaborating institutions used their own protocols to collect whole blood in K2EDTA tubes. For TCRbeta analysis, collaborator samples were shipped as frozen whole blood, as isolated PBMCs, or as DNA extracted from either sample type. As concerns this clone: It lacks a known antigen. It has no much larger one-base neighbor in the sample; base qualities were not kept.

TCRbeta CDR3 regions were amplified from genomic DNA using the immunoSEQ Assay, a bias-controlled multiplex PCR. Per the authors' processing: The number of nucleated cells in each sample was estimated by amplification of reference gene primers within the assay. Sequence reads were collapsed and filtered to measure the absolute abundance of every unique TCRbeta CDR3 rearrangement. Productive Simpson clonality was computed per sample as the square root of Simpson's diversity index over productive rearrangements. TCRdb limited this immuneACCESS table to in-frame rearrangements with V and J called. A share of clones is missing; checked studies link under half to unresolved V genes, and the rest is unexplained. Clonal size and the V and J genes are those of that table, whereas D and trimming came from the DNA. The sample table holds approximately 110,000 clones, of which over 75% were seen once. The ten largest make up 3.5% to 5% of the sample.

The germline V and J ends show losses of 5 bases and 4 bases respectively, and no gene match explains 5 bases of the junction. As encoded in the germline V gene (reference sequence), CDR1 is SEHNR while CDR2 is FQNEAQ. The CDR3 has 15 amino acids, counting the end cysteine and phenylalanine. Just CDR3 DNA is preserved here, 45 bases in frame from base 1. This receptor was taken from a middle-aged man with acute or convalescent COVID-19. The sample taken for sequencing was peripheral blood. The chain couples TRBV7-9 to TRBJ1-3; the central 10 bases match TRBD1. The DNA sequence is TGTGCCAGCAGCCTCGGGACAGGGGCCGGAAACACCATATATTTT. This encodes CASSLGTGAGNTIYF.